This TCR beta chain was identified during a study of vaccination and CD4 T cells after COVID-19. This clonotype was counted once. The antigen is undetermined. The Oncomine TCR Beta short-read assay was applied to DNA of cultured CD4+ T cells. TCRdb called the PCR reads again in MiXCR, with one record for every CDR3 protein. Of 15,000 or so distinct CDR3 sequences listed, 25% to 30% are singletons. This CDR3 comprises 17 residues. V was shortened by 5 bases and J by 1 base, with 17 bases between the two germline ends. Germline V gives CDR1 SGHAT, CDR2 FQNNGV. Treatment denoted: approximately 9-day PBMC culture with coronavirus spike peptide pools or control peptides (ViraFEST assay).

The V and J genes are TRBV11-2 and TRBJ2-2; perhaps TRBD1 as D (7 bases). The specimen sequenced was cultured CD4+ T cells from blood. This TCR was sampled from a human donor with COVID-19. The CDR3 sequence is CASSPTGAGKNTGELFF. CDR3 bases: TGTGCCAGCAGCCCTACAGGGGCGGGAAAGAACACCGGGGAGCTGTTTTTT. Based on the CDR3 plus reference TRBV11-2 and TRBJ2-2, the full variable domain is EAGVAQSPRYKIIEKRQSVAFWCNPISGHATLYWYQQILGQGPKLLIQFQNNGVVDDSQLPKDRFSAERLKGVDSTLKIQPAKLEDSAVYLCASSPTGAGKNTGELFFGEGSRLTVL.